A selection of T cell receptor beta chains follows, all from one sample in a study of T cells in Graves' hyperthyroidism and ophthalmopathy. A single record per CDR3 protein comes from TCRdb applying MiXCR to the multiplex PCR reads. The sample has 370,000 or so distinct CDR3 sequences, about 14% seen once; the top ten hold more than 20%. Sequenced sample: blood. The source of these receptors is a man aged 25-40 years with Graves' hyperthyroidism that later progressed to Graves' ophthalmopathy. The CDR3 runs from the conserved cysteine through the conserved F or W. The D gene is left open where the match is weak. Clone size appears in some rows only: once, few, many, or a class for an expanded clone.

D | size | J | V | CDR3 | DNA
NA | few | TRBJ1-2 | TRBV20-1 | CSARERTYGYTF | TGCAGTGCTAGAGAGAGGACCTATGGCTACACCTTC
NA | NA | TRBJ1-3 | TRBV5-1 | CASSLGAASGNTIYF | TGCGCCAGCAGCTTGGGGGCAGCCTCTGGAAACACCATATATTTT
TRBD2 | many | TRBJ2-1 | TRBV24-1 | CATASGGSYNEQFF | TGTGCCACCGCTAGCGGGGGCTCCTACAATGAGCAGTTCTTC
NA | NA | TRBJ2-6 | TRBV14 | CASSQETWAAAHRSGANVLTF | TGTGCCAGCAGCCAAGAAACGTGGGCGGCTGCTCACCGCTCTGGGGCCAACGTCCTGACTTTC
NA | few | TRBJ2-1 | TRBV20-1 | CSAREGGYNEQFF | TGCAGTGCTAGAGAGGGCGGGTACAATGAGCAGTTCTTC
NA | many | TRBJ2-5 | TRBV2 | CASRSDSRETQYF | TGTGCCAGCAGATCGGACAGTCGGGAGACCCAGTACTTC
NA | many | TRBJ2-7 | TRBV20-1 | CSARDFPSGAPEEQYF | TGCAGTGCTAGGGACTTTCCGTCAGGGGCCCCCGAGGAGCAGTACTTC
NA | many | TRBJ1-2 | TRBV6-4 | CASSDSKFGGAYGYTF | TGTGCCAGCAGTGACTCGAAGTTCGGGGGCGCCTATGGCTACACCTTC
NA | many | TRBJ2-5 | TRBV2 | CASTSDQETQYF | TGTGCCAGCACAAGCGACCAAGAGACCCAGTACTTC
TRBD2 | NA | TRBJ2-3 | TRBV3-1 | CASSQGLAGGRDTQYF | TGTGCCAGCAGCCAAGGGCTAGCGGGGGGGCGGGATACGCAGTATTTT
NA | many | TRBJ1-5 | TRBV5-1 | CASSLGSNNQPQHF | TGCGCCAGCAGCTTGGGGTCCAACAATCAGCCCCAGCATTTT
NA | NA | TRBJ2-7 | TRBV5-5 | CASRLEGEQYF | TGTGCCAGCAGACTTGAGGGGGAGCAGTACTTC
TRBD1 | NA | TRBJ2-7 | TRBV20-1 | CSAPRTGKYEQYF | TGCAGTGCGCCGAGGACAGGGAAGTACGAGCAGTACTTC
NA | few | TRBJ2-3 | TRBV6-1 | CASRGMTDTQYF | TGTGCCAGTCGGGGGATGACAGATACGCAGTATTTT
TRBD2 | few | TRBJ2-2 | TRBV9 | CASSAPGLAGAYRELFF | TGTGCCAGCAGCGCACCGGGACTAGCGGGAGCGTACCGGGAGCTGTTTTTT
NA | many | TRBJ2-3 | TRBV20-1 | CSAGPDKPYTDTQYF | TGCAGTGCTGGGCCGGATAAACCCTACACAGATACGCAGTATTTT
NA | many | TRBJ2-7 | TRBV18 | CASSPIGGDYEQYF | TGTGCCAGCTCACCTATCGGGGGAGACTACGAGCAGTACTTC
TRBD1 | many | TRBJ2-7 | TRBV28 | CASRAVGQGLYEQYF | TGTGCCAGCAGAGCGGTTGGACAGGGTCTCTACGAGCAGTACTTC
TRBD1 | many | TRBJ2-2 | TRBV6-1 | CASRGRTGTANTGELFF | TGTGCCAGCAGGGGCCGGACAGGAACCGCGAACACCGGGGAGCTGTTTTTT
NA | NA | TRBJ1-2 | TRBV14 | CASSQGLGIRGPYGYTF | TGTGCCAGCAGCCAGGGTTTGGGGATCCGGGGACCCTATGGCTACACCTTC
TRBD1 | many | TRBJ2-1 | TRBV7-9 | CASSLGQGIHNEQFF | TGTGCCAGCAGCCTGGGACAGGGCATTCACAATGAGCAGTTCTTC
TRBD1 | few | TRBJ2-7 | TRBV6-1 | CASSHTRTGVYEQYF | TGTGCCAGCAGTCACACTAGGACAGGGGTGTACGAGCAGTACTTC
TRBD1 | many | TRBJ2-3 | TRBV7-9 | CASSRRTGGRPDTQYF | TGTGCCAGCAGCCGACGGACAGGGGGTCGACCAGATACGCAGTATTTT
NA | few | TRBJ1-1 | TRBV7-9 | CASSPPTGLNTEAFF | TGTGCCAGCAGCCCACCCACGGGGTTGAACACTGAAGCTTTCTTT
TRBD2 | few | TRBJ2-1 | TRBV6-2/TRBV6-3 | CASSYPREAGGRYEQFF | TGTGCCAGCAGTTACCCGAGGGAAGCGGGGGGGCGATATGAGCAGTTCTTC
NA | many | TRBJ1-2 | TRBV18 | CASSPTGTSYGYTF | TGTGCCAGCTCACCTACCGGGACAAGCTATGGCTACACCTTC
TRBD1 | many | TRBJ1-2 | TRBV19 | CASGLPRQGVLDGYTF | TGTGCCAGCGGCCTCCCCAGACAGGGAGTTTTGGATGGCTACACCTTC
TRBD2 | many | TRBJ2-7 | TRBV20-1 | CSASPGTSAYEQYF | TGCAGTGCATCCCCCGGGACTAGCGCCTACGAGCAGTACTTC